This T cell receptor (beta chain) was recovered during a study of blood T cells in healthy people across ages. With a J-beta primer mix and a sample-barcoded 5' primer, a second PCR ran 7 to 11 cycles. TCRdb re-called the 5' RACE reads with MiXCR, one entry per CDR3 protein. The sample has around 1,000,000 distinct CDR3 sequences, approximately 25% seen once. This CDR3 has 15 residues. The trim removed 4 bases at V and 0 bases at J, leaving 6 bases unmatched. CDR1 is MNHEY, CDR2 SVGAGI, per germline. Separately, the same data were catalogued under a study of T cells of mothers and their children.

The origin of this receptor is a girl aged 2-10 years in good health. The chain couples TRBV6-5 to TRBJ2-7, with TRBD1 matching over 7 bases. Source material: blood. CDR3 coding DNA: TGTGCCAGCAGTTTCTCCGGGACAGTCTCCTACGAGCAGTACTTC. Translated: CASSFSGTVSYEQYF.